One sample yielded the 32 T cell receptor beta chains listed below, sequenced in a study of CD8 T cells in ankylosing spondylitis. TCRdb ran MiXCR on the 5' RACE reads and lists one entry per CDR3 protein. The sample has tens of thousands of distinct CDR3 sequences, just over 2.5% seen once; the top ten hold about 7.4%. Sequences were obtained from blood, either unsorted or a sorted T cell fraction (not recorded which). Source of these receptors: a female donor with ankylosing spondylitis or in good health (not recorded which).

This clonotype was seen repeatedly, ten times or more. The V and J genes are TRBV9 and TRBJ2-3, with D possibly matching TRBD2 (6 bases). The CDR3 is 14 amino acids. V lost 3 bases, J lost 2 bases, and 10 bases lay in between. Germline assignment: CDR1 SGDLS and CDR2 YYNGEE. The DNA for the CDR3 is TGTGCCAGCAGCGCCCGGGGGACCACAGATACGCAGTATTTT. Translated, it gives CASSARGTTDTQYF.

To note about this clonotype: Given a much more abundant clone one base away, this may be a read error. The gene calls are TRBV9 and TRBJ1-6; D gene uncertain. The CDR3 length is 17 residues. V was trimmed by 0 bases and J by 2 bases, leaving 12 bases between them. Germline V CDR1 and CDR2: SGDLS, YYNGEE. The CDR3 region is CASSVAGSQAYNSPLHF. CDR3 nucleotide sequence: TGTGCCAGCAGCGTAGCGGGATCCCAGGCCTATAATTCACCCCTCCACTTT.

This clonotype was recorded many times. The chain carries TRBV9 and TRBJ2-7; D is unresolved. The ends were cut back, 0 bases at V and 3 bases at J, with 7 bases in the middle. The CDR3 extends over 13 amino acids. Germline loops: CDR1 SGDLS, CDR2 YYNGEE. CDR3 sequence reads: CASSVGFNYEQYF. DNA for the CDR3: TGTGCCAGCAGCGTAGGGTTTAACTACGAGCAGTACTTC.

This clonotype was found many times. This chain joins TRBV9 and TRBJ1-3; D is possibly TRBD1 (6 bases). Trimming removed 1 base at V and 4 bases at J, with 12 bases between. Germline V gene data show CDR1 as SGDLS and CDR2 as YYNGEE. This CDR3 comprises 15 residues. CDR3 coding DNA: TGTGCCAGCAGCGTACGGGAGGGACAAGGAAACACCATATATTTT. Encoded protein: CASSVREGQGNTIYF.

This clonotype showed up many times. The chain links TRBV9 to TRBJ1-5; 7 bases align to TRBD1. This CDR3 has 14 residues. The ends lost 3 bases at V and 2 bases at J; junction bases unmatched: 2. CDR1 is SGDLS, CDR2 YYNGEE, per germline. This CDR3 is CASSADRGNQPQHF. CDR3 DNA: TGTGCCAGCAGCGCTGACAGGGGCAATCAGCCCCAGCATTTT.

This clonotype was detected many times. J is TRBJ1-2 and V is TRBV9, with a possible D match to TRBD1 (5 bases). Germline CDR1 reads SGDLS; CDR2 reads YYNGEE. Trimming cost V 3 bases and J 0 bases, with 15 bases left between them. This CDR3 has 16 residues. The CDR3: CASSATGTGANYGYTF. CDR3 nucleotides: TGTGCCAGCAGCGCAACCGGGACTGGAGCTAACTATGGCTACACCTTC.

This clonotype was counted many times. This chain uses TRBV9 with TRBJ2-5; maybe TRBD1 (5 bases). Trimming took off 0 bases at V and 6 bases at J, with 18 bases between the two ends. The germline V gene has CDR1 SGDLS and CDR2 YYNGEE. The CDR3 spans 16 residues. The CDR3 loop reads CASSVGGRGAVKTQYF. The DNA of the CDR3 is TGTGCCAGCAGCGTAGGGGGCAGAGGAGCTGTTAAGACCCAGTACTTC.

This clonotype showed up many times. CDR3 in amino acids: CASSVDIGGSYEQYF. CDR3 bases: TGTGCCAGCAGCGTAGATATCGGGGGCTCCTACGAGCAGTACTTC. The rearrangement joins TRBV9 to TRBJ2-7, with D possibly TRBD2 on 6 matching bases. Looked up from germline, CDR1 is SGDLS and CDR2 is YYNGEE. Trimming stripped 0 bases from V and 0 bases from J, with 10 bases between. CDR3 size: 15 residues.

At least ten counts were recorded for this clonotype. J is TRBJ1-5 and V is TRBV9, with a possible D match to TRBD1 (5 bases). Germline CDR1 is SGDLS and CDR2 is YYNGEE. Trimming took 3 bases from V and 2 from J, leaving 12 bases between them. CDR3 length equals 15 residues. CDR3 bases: TGTGCCAGCAGCGGAGTTGACAGTGGCAATCAGCCCCAGCATTTT. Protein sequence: CASSGVDSGNQPQHF. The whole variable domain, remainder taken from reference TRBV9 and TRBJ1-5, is DSGVTQTPKHLITATGQRVTLRCSPRSGDLSVYWYQQSLDQGLQFLIQYYNGEERAKGNILERFSAQQFPDLHSELNLSSLELGDSALYFCASSGVDSGNQPQHFGDGTRLSIL.

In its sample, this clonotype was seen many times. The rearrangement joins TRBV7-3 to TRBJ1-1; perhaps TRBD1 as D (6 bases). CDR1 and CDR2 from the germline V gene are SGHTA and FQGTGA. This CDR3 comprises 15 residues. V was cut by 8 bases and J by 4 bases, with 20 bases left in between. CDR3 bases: TGTGCCAGCTCGGACCAACAGGGTCGTTCCACTGAAGCTTTCTTT. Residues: CASSDQQGRSTEAFF.

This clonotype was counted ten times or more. The CDR3 DNA follows: TGTGCCAGCAGCGTATCGCCAGAATTAAGCTCTGGAAACACCATATATTTT. Its protein is CASSVSPELSSGNTIYF. The V gene is TRBV9, the J gene TRBJ1-3; D not certain. This CDR3 spans 17 amino acids. V was pared by 1 base and J by 0 bases, with 14 bases between. The V gene's germline CDR1 is SGDLS and CDR2 YYNGEE.

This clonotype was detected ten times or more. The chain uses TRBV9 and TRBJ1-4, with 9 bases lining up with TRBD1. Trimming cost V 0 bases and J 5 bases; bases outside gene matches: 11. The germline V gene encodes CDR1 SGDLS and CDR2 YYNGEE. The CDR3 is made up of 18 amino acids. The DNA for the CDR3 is TGTGCCAGCAGCGTAGGGGGGGGACAGGGCCCTCGGAATGAAAAACTGTTTTTT. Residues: CASSVGGGQGPRNEKLFF. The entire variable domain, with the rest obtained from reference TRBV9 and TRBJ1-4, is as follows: DSGVTQTPKHLITATGQRVTLRCSPRSGDLSVYWYQQSLDQGLQFLIQYYNGEERAKGNILERFSAQQFPDLHSELNLSSLELGDSALYFCASSVGGGQGPRNEKLFFGSGTQLSVL.

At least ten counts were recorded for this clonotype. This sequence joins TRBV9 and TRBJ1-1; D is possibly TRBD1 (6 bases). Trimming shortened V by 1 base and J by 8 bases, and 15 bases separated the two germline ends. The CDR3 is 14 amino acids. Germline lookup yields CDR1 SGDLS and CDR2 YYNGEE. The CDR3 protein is CASSVRGGSGEAFF. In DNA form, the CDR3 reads TGTGCCAGCAGCGTAAGGGGGGGATCAGGGGAAGCTTTCTTT.

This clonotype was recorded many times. The CDR3 sequence: CASSVATTGNTEAFF. The CDR3 DNA is TGTGCCAGCAGCGTAGCTACCACGGGGAACACTGAAGCTTTCTTT. This rearrangement joins TRBV9 to TRBJ1-1; no reliable D call. From germline, CDR1 is SGDLS and CDR2 YYNGEE. The CDR3 is 15 amino acids. Trimming left V 0 bases short and J 1 base short, with 10 bases between.

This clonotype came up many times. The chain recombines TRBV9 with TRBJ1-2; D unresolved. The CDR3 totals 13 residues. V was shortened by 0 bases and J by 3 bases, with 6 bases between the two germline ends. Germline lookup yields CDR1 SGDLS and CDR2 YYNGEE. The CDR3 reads CASSVDSYYGYTF. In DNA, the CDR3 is TGTGCCAGCAGCGTAGACAGCTACTATGGCTACACCTTC.

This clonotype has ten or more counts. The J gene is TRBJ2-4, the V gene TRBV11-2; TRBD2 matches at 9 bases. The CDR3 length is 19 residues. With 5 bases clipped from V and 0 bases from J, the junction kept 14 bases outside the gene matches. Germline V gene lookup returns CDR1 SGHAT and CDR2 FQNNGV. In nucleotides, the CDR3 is TGTGCCAGCAGCCCCAGGGAGCGGGAGGCCCGCTTAGCCAAAAACATTCAGTACTTC. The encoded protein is CASSPREREARLAKNIQYF.

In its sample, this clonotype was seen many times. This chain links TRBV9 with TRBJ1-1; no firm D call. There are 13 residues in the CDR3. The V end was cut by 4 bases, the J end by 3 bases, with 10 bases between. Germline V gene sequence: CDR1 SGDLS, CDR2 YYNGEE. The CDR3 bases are TGTGCCAGCAGCCCCTCTCGGGACACTGAAGCTTTCTTT. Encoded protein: CASSPSRDTEAFF.

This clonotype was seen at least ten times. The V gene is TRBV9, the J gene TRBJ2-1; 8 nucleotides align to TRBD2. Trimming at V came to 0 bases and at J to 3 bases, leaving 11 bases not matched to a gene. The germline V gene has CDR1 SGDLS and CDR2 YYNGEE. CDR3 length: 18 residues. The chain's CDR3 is CASSVGHSGELLYNEQFF. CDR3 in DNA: TGTGCCAGCAGCGTAGGCCATAGCGGGGAATTGCTCTACAATGAGCAGTTCTTC.

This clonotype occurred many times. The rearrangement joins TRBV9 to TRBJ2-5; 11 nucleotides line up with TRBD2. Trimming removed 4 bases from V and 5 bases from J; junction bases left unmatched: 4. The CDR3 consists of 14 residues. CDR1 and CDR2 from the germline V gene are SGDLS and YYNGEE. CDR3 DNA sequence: TGTGCCAGCAGCAAAATAGCGGGAGGGGAGACCCAGTACTTC. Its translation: CASSKIAGGETQYF.

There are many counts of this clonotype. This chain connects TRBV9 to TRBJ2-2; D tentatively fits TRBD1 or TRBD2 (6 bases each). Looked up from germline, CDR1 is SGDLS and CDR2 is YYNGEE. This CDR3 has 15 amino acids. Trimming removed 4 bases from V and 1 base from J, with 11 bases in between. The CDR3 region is CASSLGGQNTGELFF. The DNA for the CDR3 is TGTGCCAGCAGCCTCGGGGGACAGAACACCGGGGAGCTGTTTTTT.

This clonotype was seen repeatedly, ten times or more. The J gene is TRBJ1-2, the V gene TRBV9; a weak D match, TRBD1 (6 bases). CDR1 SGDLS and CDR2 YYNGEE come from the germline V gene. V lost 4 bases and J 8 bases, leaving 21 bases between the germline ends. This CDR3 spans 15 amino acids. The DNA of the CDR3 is TGTGCCAGCAGCAAAGGACAGACGGAGTTTGGAGGCTACACCTTC. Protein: CASSKGQTEFGGYTF. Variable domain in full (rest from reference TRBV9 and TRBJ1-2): DSGVTQTPKHLITATGQRVTLRCSPRSGDLSVYWYQQSLDQGLQFLIQYYNGEERAKGNILERFSAQQFPDLHSELNLSSLELGDSALYFCASSKGQTEFGGYTFGSGTRLTVV.

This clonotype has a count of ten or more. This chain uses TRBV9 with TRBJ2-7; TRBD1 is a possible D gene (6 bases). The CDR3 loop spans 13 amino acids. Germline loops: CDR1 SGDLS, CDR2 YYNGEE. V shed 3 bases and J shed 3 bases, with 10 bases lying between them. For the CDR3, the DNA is TGTGCCAGCAGCGCCCTGGACAGCTACGAGCAGTACTTC. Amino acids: CASSALDSYEQYF.

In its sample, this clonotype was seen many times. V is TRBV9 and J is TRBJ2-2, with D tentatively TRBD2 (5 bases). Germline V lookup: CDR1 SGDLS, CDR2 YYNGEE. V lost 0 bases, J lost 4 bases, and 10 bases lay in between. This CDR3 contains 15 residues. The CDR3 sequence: CASSVGAGTTGELFF. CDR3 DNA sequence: TGTGCCAGCAGCGTAGGGGCGGGTACCACCGGGGAGCTGTTTTTT. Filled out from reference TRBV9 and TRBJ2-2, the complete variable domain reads DSGVTQTPKHLITATGQRVTLRCSPRSGDLSVYWYQQSLDQGLQFLIQYYNGEERAKGNILERFSAQQFPDLHSELNLSSLELGDSALYFCASSVGAGTTGELFFGEGSRLTVL.

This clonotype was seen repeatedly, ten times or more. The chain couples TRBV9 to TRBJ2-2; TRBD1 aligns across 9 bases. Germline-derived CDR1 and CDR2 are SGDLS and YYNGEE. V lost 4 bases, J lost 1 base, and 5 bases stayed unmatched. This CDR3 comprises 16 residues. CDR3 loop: CASSSQGALNTGELFF. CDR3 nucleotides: TGTGCCAGCAGCTCACAGGGGGCACTGAACACCGGGGAGCTGTTTTTT. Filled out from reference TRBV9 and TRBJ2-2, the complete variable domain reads DSGVTQTPKHLITATGQRVTLRCSPRSGDLSVYWYQQSLDQGLQFLIQYYNGEERAKGNILERFSAQQFPDLHSELNLSSLELGDSALYFCASSSQGALNTGELFFGEGSRLTVL.

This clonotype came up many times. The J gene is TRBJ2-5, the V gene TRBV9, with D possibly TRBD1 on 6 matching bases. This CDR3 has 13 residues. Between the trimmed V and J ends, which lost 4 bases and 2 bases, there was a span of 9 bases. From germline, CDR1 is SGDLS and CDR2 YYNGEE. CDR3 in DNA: TGTGCCAGCAGCCACGGACAGCAAGAGACCCAGTACTTC. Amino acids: CASSHGQQETQYF. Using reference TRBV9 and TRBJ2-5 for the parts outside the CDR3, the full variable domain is DSGVTQTPKHLITATGQRVTLRCSPRSGDLSVYWYQQSLDQGLQFLIQYYNGEERAKGNILERFSAQQFPDLHSELNLSSLELGDSALYFCASSHGQQETQYFGPGTRLLVL.

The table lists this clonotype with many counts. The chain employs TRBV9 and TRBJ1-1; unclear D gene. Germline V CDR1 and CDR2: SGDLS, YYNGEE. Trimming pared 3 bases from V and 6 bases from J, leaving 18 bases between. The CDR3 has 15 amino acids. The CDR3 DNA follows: TGTGCCAGCAGCGCCAACGAGGCCCCGGGCGCTGAAGCTTTCTTT. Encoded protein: CASSANEAPGAEAFF.

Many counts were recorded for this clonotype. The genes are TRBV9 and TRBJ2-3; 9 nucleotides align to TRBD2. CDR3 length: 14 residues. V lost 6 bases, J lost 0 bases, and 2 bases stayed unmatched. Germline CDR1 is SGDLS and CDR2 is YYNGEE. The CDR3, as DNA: TGTGCCAGCACTAGCGGGGTCAGCACAGATACGCAGTATTTT. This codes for CASTSGVSTDTQYF.

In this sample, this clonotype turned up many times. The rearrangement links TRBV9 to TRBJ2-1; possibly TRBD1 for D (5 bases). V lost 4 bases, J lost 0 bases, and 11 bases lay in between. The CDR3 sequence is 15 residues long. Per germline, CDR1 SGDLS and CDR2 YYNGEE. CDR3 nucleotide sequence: TGTGCCAGCAGCACCCAGGGAAACTCCTACAATGAGCAGTTCTTC. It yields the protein CASSTQGNSYNEQFF. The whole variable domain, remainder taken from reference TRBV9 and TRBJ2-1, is DSGVTQTPKHLITATGQRVTLRCSPRSGDLSVYWYQQSLDQGLQFLIQYYNGEERAKGNILERFSAQQFPDLHSELNLSSLELGDSALYFCASSTQGNSYNEQFFGPGTRLTVL.

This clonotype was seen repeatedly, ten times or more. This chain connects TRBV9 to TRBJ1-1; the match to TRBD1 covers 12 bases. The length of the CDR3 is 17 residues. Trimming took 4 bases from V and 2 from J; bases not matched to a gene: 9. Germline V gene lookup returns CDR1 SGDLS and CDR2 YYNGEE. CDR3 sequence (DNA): TGTGCCAGCAGCCCCGGGACAGGGGGCTTTCTTAACACTGAAGCTTTCTTT. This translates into CASSPGTGGFLNTEAFF.

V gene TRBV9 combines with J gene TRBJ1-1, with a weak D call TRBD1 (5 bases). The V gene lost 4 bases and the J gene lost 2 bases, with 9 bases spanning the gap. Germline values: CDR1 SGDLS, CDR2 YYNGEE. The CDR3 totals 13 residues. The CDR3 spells CASSQQVNTEAFF. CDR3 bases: TGTGCCAGCAGCCAACAGGTTAACACTGAAGCTTTCTTT.

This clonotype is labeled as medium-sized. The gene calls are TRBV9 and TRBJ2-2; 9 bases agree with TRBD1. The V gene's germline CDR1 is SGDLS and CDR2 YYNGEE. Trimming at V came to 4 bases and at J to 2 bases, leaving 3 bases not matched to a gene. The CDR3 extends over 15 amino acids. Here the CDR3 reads CASSPGQGNTGELFF. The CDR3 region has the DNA TGTGCCAGCAGCCCGGGACAGGGTAACACCGGGGAGCTGTTTTTT.

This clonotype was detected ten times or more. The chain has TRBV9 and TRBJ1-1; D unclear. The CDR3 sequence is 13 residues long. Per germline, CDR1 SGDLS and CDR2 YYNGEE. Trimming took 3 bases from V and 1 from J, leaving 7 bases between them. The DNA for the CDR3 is TGTGCCAGCAGCGCCACATCGAACACTGAAGCTTTCTTT. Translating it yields CASSATSNTEAFF.